Below are 12 T cell receptor beta chains sequenced from a single sample in a study of response to subunit inactivated influenza vaccine. MiXCR, applied by TCRdb to the RT-PCR reads, yields one record per CDR3 protein. This table holds roughly 520,000 distinct CDR3 sequences, around 25% found once. The sequenced sample was CD4+ T cells sorted from PBMCs, obtained 5 days after vaccination. All receptors derive from a man aged 50-60 years who received an inactivated influenza vaccine.

This clonotype was found a few times. The chain has TRBV5-1 and TRBJ2-3, with D possibly TRBD1 on 6 matching bases. Germline V gene sequence: CDR1 SGHRS, CDR2 YFSETQ. The CDR3 contains 14 residues. Trimming pared 4 bases from V and 6 bases from J, leaving 15 bases between. CDR3 in amino acids: CASSPGVSRDTQYF. CDR3 nucleotides: TGCGCCAGCAGCCCAGGGGTTTCCAGGGATACGCAGTATTTT.

The chain employs TRBV14 and TRBJ1-2; D not resolved. The V end was cut by 3 bases, the J end by 1 base, with 12 bases between. Germline V gene lookup returns CDR1 SGHDN and CDR2 FVKESK. This CDR3 has 15 residues. The CDR3 DNA reads as TGTGCCAGCAGCCACTCAACCAGGAGTAACTATGGCTACACCTTC. It yields the protein CASSHSTRSNYGYTF.

This chain connects TRBV24-1 to TRBJ2-6; D is uncertain. Germline V lookup: CDR1 KGHDR, CDR2 SFDVKD. This CDR3 spans 16 amino acids. Deletions cut 5 bases from V and 3 bases from J, with 13 bases between. The CDR3 reads CATSGPLAGGANVLTF. The CDR3 coding sequence is TGTGCCACCAGTGGACCCTTGGCAGGTGGGGCCAACGTCCTGACTTTC.

V is TRBV6-2 or TRBV6-3 and J is TRBJ1-5; D unresolved. The CDR3 loop spans 14 amino acids. V lost 6 bases and J 0 bases, leaving 9 bases between the germline ends. CDR1 is MNHEY, CDR2 SVGEGT, per germline. CDR3 coding DNA: TGTGCCAGCAGAGAAGTCTATAGCAATCAGCCCCAGCATTTT. Its protein product is CASREVYSNQPQHF.

This chain connects TRBV3-1 to TRBJ2-7; D gene ambiguous. CDR1 is LGHDT and CDR2 is YNNKEL in the germline V gene (reference sequence). The CDR3 is made up of 15 amino acids. Trimming left V 5 bases short and J 0 bases short, with 14 bases between. The DNA for the CDR3 is TGTGCCAGCAGCTACTGGGCGGCCAACTCCTACGAGCAGTACTTC. The encoded protein is CASSYWAANSYEQYF.

The chain uses TRBV10-3 and TRBJ2-6, with 10 positions matching TRBD1. Trimming cost V 3 bases and J 4 bases; bases outside gene matches: 6. The CDR3 consists of 17 residues. Germline CDR1 reads ENHRY; CDR2 reads SYGVKD. The CDR3 bases are TGTGCCATCAGTGACGTGGGACAGGGGTTGGGGGCCAACGTCCTGACTTTC. It translates to CAISDVGQGLGANVLTF.

CDR3 bases: TGTGCCAGCAGCCGGGTGGACAGAGATAATTCACCCCTCCACTTT. Translating it yields CASSRVDRDNSPLHF. The V and J genes are TRBV5-5 and TRBJ1-6, with D possibly TRBD1 on 6 matching bases. This CDR3 has 15 residues. V lost 4 bases, J lost 5 bases, and 13 bases lay in between. CDR1 is SGHKS and CDR2 is YYEKEE in the germline V gene (reference sequence).

This chain links TRBV5-1 with TRBJ2-3; TRBD1 matches 8 bases. CDR3 length equals 16 residues. Per germline, CDR1 SGHRS and CDR2 YFSETQ. J lost 1 base, V lost 4 bases, and 8 bases had no gene match. CDR3 protein: CASSPGQGGGTDTQYF. DNA for the CDR3: TGCGCCAGCAGCCCAGGACAGGGAGGAGGCACAGATACGCAGTATTTT.

V is TRBV19 and J is TRBJ1-5; a weak D match, TRBD1 (6 bases). This CDR3 contains 16 residues. Trimming shortened V by 1 base and J by 2 bases, and 12 bases separated the two germline ends. CDR1 LNHDA and CDR2 SQIVND come from the germline V gene (reference sequence). This CDR3 reads CASSIGGGLGNQPQHF. CDR3 DNA sequence: TGTGCCAGTAGTATAGGTGGGGGGCTCGGCAATCAGCCCCAGCATTTT.

The chain employs TRBV7-2 and TRBJ2-7; D is undetermined. V lost 3 bases and J lost 3, with 12 bases in between. The CDR3 spans 14 residues. CDR1 is SGHTA, CDR2 FQGNSA, per germline. The CDR3 spells CASSFPELNYEQYF. Here the CDR3 DNA reads TGTGCCAGCAGCTTTCCGGAGCTTAACTACGAGCAGTACTTC.

The chain uses TRBV12-3 or TRBV12-4 and TRBJ2-7, with D perhaps being TRBD1 or TRBD2 (5 bases each). The CDR3 is made up of 15 amino acids. V was trimmed by 3 bases and J by 4 bases, leaving 16 bases between them. CDR3 amino acids: CASSFGTGGEYEQYF. The CDR3 region has the DNA TGTGCCAGCAGTTTTGGGACCGGCGGAGAATACGAGCAGTACTTC.

The sample holds a few counts of this clonotype. The V and J genes are TRBV24-1 and TRBJ2-5, with a tentative D call TRBD2 (5 bases). This CDR3 region has 16 residues. The germline CDR1 and CDR2 sequences are KGHDR and SFDVKD. V lost 0 bases and J 4 bases, leaving 14 bases between the germline ends. In nucleotides, the CDR3 is TGTGCCACCAGTGATTTGGAGGGTGCACAAAGAGAGACCCAGTACTTC. It specifies CATSDLEGAQRETQYF.